This is a list of T cell receptor beta chains from one sample in a study of Ad26.COV2.S vaccination and SARS-CoV-2 variants. The protocol was immunoSEQ multiplex PCR, while the TCRdb copy is restricted to in-frame clones and leaves out a portion. The data show fewer than 400,000 clones, just under 85% seen once. This material consisted of peripheral blood, taken in a trial of Ad26.COV2.S vaccine versus placebo. Receptors originate from a person aged 18 to 65 who received the Ad26.COV2.S COVID-19 vaccine or a placebo. Both conserved end residues are part of each CDR3. A D gene is named only where the DNA matches it firmly. Part of the rows lack a size; the others show once, few, many or a class for expanded clones.

>TRBV5-1|TRBD1|-|TRBJ1-1
CASSLQGMNTEAFF
TGCGCCAGCAGCTTACAGGGGATGAACACTGAAGCTTTCTTT
>TRBV27|-|-|TRBJ1-1
CASFELVGTEAFF
TGTGCCAGCTTCGAACTAGTGGGCACTGAAGCTTTCTTT
>TRBV20-1|-|-|TRBJ2-7
CSVSTEQYF
TGCAGTGTCTCCACCGAGCAGTACTTC
>TRBV5-4|-|-|TRBJ1-3
CASSSAERGNTIYF
TGTGCCAGCAGCTCTGCCGAAAGGGGAAACACCATATATTTT
>TRBV5-1|-|few|TRBJ2-1
CASSLADSSYNEQFF
TGCGCCAGCAGCCTAGCGGACAGCTCCTACAATGAGCAGTTCTTC
>TRBV19|-|-|TRBJ2-2
CASRYQGTNTGELFF
TGTGCCAGTAGGTATCAGGGGACGAACACCGGGGAGCTGTTTTTT
>TRBV7-2|-|-|TRBJ1-5
CASSPREGQGFQPQHF
TGTGCCAGCAGCCCCAGAGAGGGTCAAGGGTTTCAGCCCCAGCATTTT
>TRBV11-3|TRBD1|-|TRBJ1-6
CASRAGTGGSPLHF
TGTGCCAGCAGAGCCGGGACAGGGGGTTCACCCCTCCACTTT
>TRBV27|TRBD1|-|TRBJ2-1
CASSPQGNLGNEQFF
TGTGCCAGCAGTCCACAGGGGAATCTAGGGAATGAGCAGTTCTTC
>TRBV7-3|-|-|TRBJ1-1
CASSLTGRQNTEAFF
TGTGCCAGCAGCTTAACGGGCAGACAGAACACTGAAGCTTTCTTT
>TRBV28|TRBD1|-|TRBJ1-5
CASRGTGGASNQPQHF
TGTGCCAGCAGGGGGACAGGGGGCGCGAGCAATCAGCCCCAGCATTTT
>TRBV5-1|-|-|TRBJ2-7
CASSPGSNSYEQYF
TGCGCCAGCAGCCCGGGGTCAAACTCCTACGAGCAGTACTTC
>TRBV27|-|once|TRBJ1-5
CASSLGQYSNQPQHF
TGTGCCAGCAGTTTAGGTCAGTATAGCAATCAGCCCCAGCATTTT
>TRBV5-4|TRBD1|-|TRBJ2-1
CASSLEGRGRGQFF
TGTGCCAGCAGCTTGGAAGGCAGGGGGCGCGGGCAGTTCTTC
>TRBV6-5|TRBD1|-|TRBJ1-4
CASRTGFLINEELFF
TGTGCCAGCCGGACAGGGTTCCTTATTAATGAAGAACTGTTTTTT
>TRBV19|TRBD1|once|TRBJ1-2
CASKTGRSGYTF
TGTGCCAGTAAGACAGGGCGAAGTGGCTACACCTTC
>TRBV2|-|-|TRBJ2-2
CASREYTGELFF
TGTGCCAGCCGTGAGTACACCGGGGAGCTGTTTTTT
>TRBV28|-|-|TRBJ2-1
CASSLLSHEQFF
TGTGCCAGCAGTTTACTCTCCCATGAGCAGTTCTTC
>TRBV19|TRBD1|-|TRBJ1-2
CASSLWAGTGGGYGYTF
TGTGCCAGTAGTCTATGGGCAGGGACAGGGGGCGGCTATGGCTACACCTTC
>TRBV5-5|-|-|TRBJ2-7
CASSDSGANYEQYF
TGTGCCAGCAGCGATTCGGGGGCGAACTACGAGCAGTACTTC
>TRBV20-1|-|-|TRBJ1-2
CSARAAGGYTF
TGCAGTGCTAGAGCTGCGGGTGGCTACACCTTC
>TRBV28|TRBD2|-|TRBJ2-3
CASSLYSGGPRNTQYF
TGTGCCAGCAGTTTATACAGCGGGGGACCCAGAAATACGCAGTATTTT
>TRBV11-3|-|-|TRBJ1-1
CASSPGNPPNTEAFF
TGTGCCAGCAGCCCTGGTAATCCCCCAAACACTGAAGCTTTCTTT
>TRBV7-9|-|few|TRBJ1-4
CASSLWKTATEEKLFF
TGTGCCAGCAGCTTATGGAAGACCGCCACCGAGGAAAAACTGTTTTTT
>TRBV2|TRBD2|-|TRBJ2-3
CASSVGGGAFADTQYF
TGTGCCAGCAGTGTTGGCGGGGGGGCCTTCGCAGATACGCAGTATTTT
>TRBV3-1/TRBV3-2|TRBD1|-|TRBJ2-2
CASSSGQGVTGELFF
TGTGCCAGCAGCTCAGGACAGGGGGTCACCGGGGAGCTGTTTTTT
>TRBV28|TRBD2|-|TRBJ2-3
CASSFEGRGTDTQYF
TGTGCCAGCAGTTTCGAGGGGAGGGGCACAGATACGCAGTATTTT
>TRBV6-1|-|-|TRBJ2-7
CASSDGQSYEQYF
TGTGCCAGCAGTGATGGACAGTCCTACGAGCAGTACTTC
>TRBV9|-|-|TRBJ2-7
CASSPPGLHYEQYF
TGTGCCAGCAGCCCGCCGGGACTCCACTACGAGCAGTACTTC
>TRBV19|-|-|TRBJ2-5
CASSIRRNQETQYF
TGTGCCAGTAGTATCCGCAGAAACCAAGAGACCCAGTACTTC
>TRBV5-1|-|-|TRBJ2-1
CASSDPTTYNEQFF
TGCGCCAGCAGCGATCCGACTACCTACAATGAGCAGTTCTTC
>TRBV18|-|-|TRBJ1-5
CASSPGGDGQPQHF
TGTGCCAGCTCACCAGGAGGGGACGGGCAGCCCCAGCATTTT
>TRBV7-9|-|-|TRBJ2-3
CAAHAEPSYGTDTQYF
TGTGCCGCCCACGCGGAGCCTTCGTATGGCACAGATACGCAGTATTTT